What follows describes a single T cell receptor beta chain. This sample was taken from a study of OX40 agonist ivuxolimab in advanced cancers. TCRdb's table, derived via immunoSEQ multiplex PCR, lists solely in-frame clones and lacks some. The data show about 34,000 clones, with over 90% seen just once and around 4.2% held by the top ten. In germline, CDR1 is MGHRA, CDR2 YSYEKL. The CDR3 extends over 18 amino acids. V shed 0 bases and J 5 bases; nucleotides not matched to a gene: 7. The rearrangement joins TRBV4-1 to TRBJ1-6; 10 bases line up with TRBD1. The sequence was collected from an adult with an advanced solid tumor such as melanoma, head and neck, liver or kidney cancer. The material sequenced was CD4+ or CD8+ T cells sorted from blood, taken in a trial of the OX40 agonist ivuxolimab. The CDR3 is CASSQDRRTGGNNSPLHF. CDR3 coding DNA: TGCGCCAGCAGCCAAGATCGGAGGACAGGGGGGAATAATTCACCCCTCCACTTT.